This T cell receptor beta chain derives from a study of blood T cell repertoires in COVID-19. TCRdb's table, derived via immunoSEQ multiplex PCR, lists solely in-frame clones and lacks some. The sample has about 250,000 clones, roughly 82% seen once; the top ten hold approximately 4.5%. The CDR3 covers 16 residues. From germline, CDR1 is LNHDA and CDR2 SQIVND (reference sequence). J lost 2 bases, V lost 3 bases, and 6 bases had no gene match. The TCR sequence derives from a woman in her sixties or seventies with acute or convalescent COVID-19. V is TRBV19 and J is TRBJ2-5; TRBD1 aligns across 10 bases. The sample was peripheral blood. CDR3 protein: CASSMVGQGTQETQYF. CDR3 nucleotides: TGTGCCAGTAGTATGGTGGGACAGGGGACGCAAGAGACCCAGTACTTC.